This passage covers 32 T cell receptor beta chains from one sample sequenced in a study of a mutant IDH1 vaccine in newly diagnosed glioma. The time point denotes: week 11, during vaccination. Topical imiquimod accompanied each vaccine dose, which consisted of 300 ug of mutant IDH1 20-mer peptide. Their antigens remain unidentified. This table comes from immunoSEQ multiplex PCR, and its TCRdb copy is limited to in-frame clones, with some not included. The sample holds around 30,000 clones, 90% seen once. Material: PBMCs, obtained from a glioma patient whose treatment included an IDH1 peptide vaccine. These receptors all stem from a man younger than 30 with glioma.

This clone was detected only once. The rearrangement uses TRBV7-9 and TRBJ2-3; no clear D. The CDR3 has 10 residues. Germline lookup yields CDR1 SEHNR and CDR2 FQNEAQ (reference sequence). The V gene lost 10 bases and the J gene lost 3 bases, with 5 bases spanning the gap. Written as DNA, the CDR3 is TGTGCCACCCAAACAGATACGCAGTATTTT. Residues: CATQTDTQYF.

The rearrangement uses TRBV6-1 and TRBJ2-2; D is unclear. This CDR3 has 12 amino acids. Per the germline V gene, CDR1 is MNHNS and CDR2 is SASEGT. V was trimmed by 6 bases and J by 8 bases, leaving 10 bases between them. In DNA form, the CDR3 reads TGTGCCAGCAGGACCAGTTGGGGGGAGCTGTTTTTT. Translation gives CASRTSWGELFF.

This clone has just one count. The chain uses TRBV9 and TRBJ1-3; no clear D gene. Trimming cost V 4 bases and J 4 bases, with 3 bases left between them. Germline V gives CDR1 SGDLS, CDR2 YYNGEE. The CDR3 length is 11 residues. The CDR3 coding sequence is TGTGCCAGCAGCCCAGGAAACACCATATATTTT. It codes for CASSPGNTIYF.

CDR3 nucleotides: TGTGCCAGCAGCCCTTGGGGGGCGGGGGAGACCCAGTACTTC. Protein sequence: CASSPWGAGETQYF. This chain uses TRBV7-2 with TRBJ2-5; either TRBD1 or TRBD2 may supply D (6 bases each). V was clipped by 5 bases and J by 5 bases, with 15 bases between them. The V gene's germline CDR1 is SGHTA and CDR2 FQGNSA. The CDR3 consists of 14 residues.

The chain has TRBV5-1 and TRBJ1-5, with D possibly TRBD1 on 5 matching bases. V gave up 3 bases and J gave up 0 bases, with 10 bases separating them. This CDR3 spans 15 amino acids. The germline gives CDR1 SGHRS, CDR2 YFSETQ. The CDR3 DNA is TGCGCCAGCAGCTGGGACGGTTATAGCAATCAGCCCCAGCATTTT. Its translation: CASSWDGYSNQPQHF.

This chain links TRBV5-4 with TRBJ2-7; TRBD1 matches 10 bases. Germline CDR1 reads SGHNT; CDR2 reads YYREEE (reference sequence). The V gene end was trimmed by 2 bases and the J gene end by 6 bases; junction bases not matched to a gene: 5. This CDR3 contains 14 residues. CDR3 loop: CASSFWDRGSEQYF. The CDR3 DNA reads as TGTGCCAGCAGCTTTTGGGACAGGGGAAGCGAGCAGTACTTC. Full variable domain (missing parts from reference TRBV5-4 and TRBJ2-7): ETGVTQSPTHLIKTRGQQVTLRCSSQSGHNTVSWYQQALGQGPQFIFQYYREEENGRGNFPPRFSGLQFPNYSSELNVNALELDDSALYLCASSFWDRGSEQYFGPGTRLTVT.

The V gene is TRBV11-2, the J gene TRBJ2-2; D might be TRBD2 (5 bases). CDR3 length equals 15 residues. The germline gives CDR1 SGHAT, CDR2 FQNNGV. The germline V and J ends were trimmed by 1 base and 10 bases, with 16 bases remaining between them. CDR3 in DNA: TGTGCCAGCAGCTTAGCTCTTGAGGGTCTCGAGGAGCTGTTTTTT. Its translation is CASSLALEGLEELFF.

The CDR3 reads CASSPLGVDQPQHF. The DNA of the CDR3 is TGTGCCAGCAGCCCTCTGGGGGTCGATCAGCCCCAGCATTTT. The rearrangement joins TRBV14 to TRBJ1-5; TRBD1 might be the D (5 bases). V dropped 4 bases and J dropped 5 bases, with 12 bases sitting between them. The germline V gene encodes CDR1 SGHDN and CDR2 FVKESK. The CDR3 spans 14 residues.

V gene TRBV4-1 combines with J gene TRBJ2-3; 10 nucleotides align to TRBD2. The germline V gene encodes CDR1 MGHRA and CDR2 YSYEKL. This CDR3 is built from 16 residues. Trimming removed 1 base from V and 2 bases from J; junction bases left unmatched: 3. CDR3 sequence: CASSQGSGRATDTQYF. CDR3 nucleotides: TGCGCCAGCAGCCAAGGAAGCGGGAGGGCCACAGATACGCAGTATTTT.

The V gene is TRBV9, the J gene TRBJ2-5; a weak D match, TRBD2 (6 bases). The germline V gene encodes CDR1 SGDLS and CDR2 YYNGEE. Trimming removed 0 bases at V and 5 bases at J, with 8 bases between. The CDR3 totals 13 residues. Here the CDR3 DNA reads TGTGCCAGCAGCGTAGTTGGGGGGGAGACCCAGTACTTC. This sequence encodes CASSVVGGETQYF. Using reference TRBV9 and TRBJ2-5 for the parts outside the CDR3, the full variable domain is DSGVTQTPKHLITATGQRVTLRCSPRSGDLSVYWYQQSLDQGLQFLIQYYNGEERAKGNILERFSAQQFPDLHSELNLSSLELGDSALYFCASSVVGGETQYFGPGTRLLVL.

This clone turned up a few times. The genes are TRBV7-2 and TRBJ2-4, with 8 bases fitting TRBD1. The ends lost 8 bases at V and 8 bases at J; junction bases unmatched: 8. The CDR3 loop spans 13 amino acids. The V gene's germline CDR1 is SGHTA and CDR2 FQGNSA. CDR3 residues: CASGGQGADIQYF. DNA of the CDR3: TGTGCCAGCGGGGGGCAGGGGGCCGACATTCAGTACTTC.

The V gene is TRBV5-8, the J gene TRBJ1-2, with D possibly matching TRBD1 (6 bases). The V end lost 4 bases, the J end lost 4 bases, and 11 bases lay between the germline ends. This CDR3 region has 13 residues. Germline assignment: CDR1 SGHTS and CDR2 YDEGEE. The DNA of the CDR3 is TGTGCCAGCAGCCCGGGGGCCTTCTATGGCTACACCTTC. It is translated as CASSPGAFYGYTF.

The gene calls are TRBV4-1 and TRBJ2-5; D unclear. Germline CDR1 MGHRA, CDR2 YSYEKL. The CDR3 sequence is 13 residues long. The germline V and J ends were trimmed by 3 bases and 5 bases, with 10 bases remaining between them. CDR3 DNA: TGCGCCAGCAGCCATCCCCAGGAGGAGACCCAGTACTTC. Translation gives CASSHPQEETQYF.

The chain recombines TRBV2 with TRBJ2-5; D unclear. V was cut by 8 bases and J by 2 bases, with 18 bases left in between. The CDR3 has 15 residues. Per the germline V gene, CDR1 is SNHLY and CDR2 is FYNNEI. The CDR3 is CASSVQGTAQETQYF. The DNA of the CDR3 is TGTGCCAGCTCAGTCCAAGGAACAGCACAAGAGACCCAGTACTTC.

The rearrangement joins TRBV28 to TRBJ2-3; TRBD2 might be the D (6 bases). Trimming took 3 bases from V and 1 from J, leaving 11 bases between them. The CDR3 covers 15 residues. Germline CDR1 MDHEN, CDR2 SYDVKM. The CDR3 region has the DNA TGTGCCAGCAGTTTGGGCGGGACCGGCACAGATACGCAGTATTTT. Translating gives CASSLGGTGTDTQYF.

This chain joins TRBV5-1 and TRBJ1-1; D is unclear. Per germline, CDR1 SGHRS and CDR2 YFSETQ. The CDR3 is 14 residues long. Between the trimmed V and J ends, which lost 0 bases and 5 bases, there was a span of 11 bases. The CDR3 DNA sequence: TGCGCCAGCAGCTTGGAGGGAATGCGGACTGAAGCTTTCTTT. Translated, it gives CASSLEGMRTEAFF.

The gene calls are TRBV7-8 and TRBJ2-3, with unresolved D. Germline CDR1 and CDR2: SGHVS and FQNEAQ. V shed 1 base and J shed 7 bases, with 0 bases lying between them. The CDR3 totals 10 residues. The CDR3 reads CASSLDTQYF. In DNA, the CDR3 is TGTGCCAGCAGCTTAGATACGCAGTATTTT.

The V and J genes are TRBV7-2 and TRBJ2-7; D is possibly TRBD2 (6 bases). Between the trimmed V and J ends, which lost 3 bases and 7 bases, there was a span of 10 bases. The CDR3 is made up of 12 amino acids. Germline CDR1 and CDR2: SGHTA and FQGNSA. DNA for the CDR3: TGTGCCAGCAGCTTCCCTAGCGAGGAGCAGTACTTC. Protein sequence: CASSFPSEEQYF.

The V call is TRBV2, the J call TRBJ2-7, with D perhaps matching TRBD1 (6 bases). The V end was cut by 3 bases, the J end by 3 bases, with 15 bases between. The CDR3 has 15 residues. CDR1 SNHLY and CDR2 FYNNEI come from the germline V gene. CDR3 protein: CASSDTPSGVYEQYF. DNA for the CDR3: TGTGCCAGCAGTGACACCCCTTCAGGGGTCTACGAGCAGTACTTC.

This sequence joins TRBV7-2 and TRBJ2-3, with D possibly TRBD2 on 6 matching bases. Germline V gene sequence: CDR1 SGHTA, CDR2 FQGNSA. Deletions cut 6 bases from V and 6 bases from J, with 16 bases between. The CDR3 runs to 14 residues. The CDR3 loop is CASSRAGIRDTQYF. The CDR3 bases are TGTGCCAGCAGTCGGGCGGGGATAAGGGATACGCAGTATTTT.

The J gene is TRBJ2-1, the V gene TRBV10-3; the D gene is possibly TRBD2 (6 bases). This CDR3 spans 14 amino acids. In germline, CDR1 is ENHRY, CDR2 SYGVKD. V shed 11 bases and J shed 2 bases, with 16 bases lying between them. CDR3: CASRRDSAYNEQFF. CDR3 coding DNA: TGTGCCTCCCGAAGGGACTCAGCCTACAATGAGCAGTTCTTC.

V and J are TRBV9 and TRBJ1-2; 9 bases fit TRBD1. Germline assignment: CDR1 SGDLS and CDR2 YYNGEE. This CDR3 spans 17 amino acids. The J segment lost 4 bases and the V segment lost 3 bases, leaving 13 bases of the junction unmatched. CDR3 loop: CASSALRPGQGIYGYTF. The DNA for the CDR3 is TGTGCCAGCAGCGCACTTCGACCGGGACAGGGTATCTATGGCTACACCTTC.

This rearrangement joins TRBV19 to TRBJ1-2, with 7 bases matching TRBD1. Germline V gene sequence: CDR1 LNHDA, CDR2 SQIVND (reference sequence). V gave up 6 bases and J gave up 5 bases; unmatched junction bases: 9. The CDR3 covers 14 residues. In DNA, the CDR3 is TGTGCCAGTAGGACCGACAGGGTCGGATATGGCTACACCTTC. Translated, it gives CASRTDRVGYGYTF.

V gene TRBV28 combines with J gene TRBJ2-5; 8 bases align to TRBD2. The V and J ends lost 6 bases and 2 bases, in that order; junction bases with no gene match: 8. The CDR3 is 15 residues long. The germline gives CDR1 MDHEN, CDR2 SYDVKM. The CDR3 sequence: CASSLTGGGQETQYF. The DNA of the CDR3 is TGTGCCAGCAGCCTTACCGGGGGGGGTCAAGAGACCCAGTACTTC.

The chain links TRBV7-9 to TRBJ2-2; no clear D. The CDR3 is 15 residues long. V lost 1 base and J 6 bases, leaving 12 bases between the germline ends. Germline CDR1 reads SEHNR; CDR2 reads FQNEAQ (reference sequence). CDR3 region: CASSLGFQDPGELFF. Written as DNA, the CDR3 is TGTGCCAGCAGCTTAGGGTTTCAGGATCCCGGGGAGCTGTTTTTT.

V usage is TRBV5-4 and J usage is TRBJ2-7; no firm D call. This CDR3 region has 14 residues. The germline CDR1 and CDR2 sequences are SGHNT and YYREEE (reference sequence). The V end lost 0 bases, the J end lost 3 bases, and 10 bases lay between the germline ends. The CDR3 region has the DNA TGTGCCAGCAGCTTGGATCCAGGAATCTACGAGCAGTACTTC. As protein: CASSLDPGIYEQYF. Full variable domain (outside the CDR3, taken from reference TRBV5-4 and TRBJ2-7): ETGVTQSPTHLIKTRGQQVTLRCSSQSGHNTVSWYQQALGQGPQFIFQYYREEENGRGNFPPRFSGLQFPNYSSELNVNALELDDSALYLCASSLDPGIYEQYFGPGTRLTVT.

V is TRBV5-6 and J is TRBJ2-7, with 8 bases that match TRBD2. V trimming: 2 bases; J trimming: 7 bases; junction bases outside the gene matches: 11. Germline V gene lookup returns CDR1 SGHDT and CDR2 YYEEEE. CDR3 length: 15 residues. In DNA, the CDR3 is TGTGCCAGCAGCTTACCCAGAGCGGGAGTCCTAGAGCAGTACTTC. It encodes CASSLPRAGVLEQYF. The full variable domain, rest sourced from reference TRBV5-6 and TRBJ2-7, is DAGVTQSPTHLIKTRGQQVTLRCSPKSGHDTVSWYQQALGQGPQFIFQYYEEEERQRGNFPDRFSGHQFPNYSSELNVNALLLGDSALYLCASSLPRAGVLEQYFGPGTRLTVT.

This clone turned up a few times. This chain connects TRBV18 to TRBJ2-7; 9 bases line up with TRBD1. CDR3 length: 15 residues. CDR1 KGHSH and CDR2 LQKENI come from the germline V gene. J lost 7 bases, V lost 0 bases, and 7 bases had no gene match. The CDR3 reads CASSPPNRGLWEQYF. For the CDR3, the DNA is TGTGCCAGCTCACCACCGAACAGGGGGCTATGGGAGCAGTACTTC.

The table lists this clone with a count of one. V is TRBV5-5 and J is TRBJ2-1; D is perhaps TRBD1 (5 bases). The CDR3 sequence is 16 residues long. The V end was cut by 3 bases, the J end by 5 bases, with 18 bases between. Germline CDR1 and CDR2: SGHKS and YYEKEE (reference sequence). This CDR3 reads CASSSQVAGLHNEQFF. The CDR3 nucleotides are TGTGCCAGCAGCTCTCAGGTCGCAGGGCTTCACAATGAGCAGTTCTTC.

The chain carries TRBV7-2 and TRBJ1-4; D gene unclear. V was cut by 7 bases and J by 5 bases, with 17 bases left in between. CDR3 length equals 15 residues. CDR1 is SGHTA and CDR2 is FQGNSA in the germline V gene. The CDR3 DNA sequence: TGTGCCAGCACCATAGGACCAGAAGCAAATGAAAAACTGTTTTTT. Protein sequence: CASTIGPEANEKLFF.

The genes are TRBV7-2 and TRBJ2-7, with 9 bases that match TRBD2. Germline CDR1 is SGHTA and CDR2 is FQGNSA. The CDR3 loop spans 14 amino acids. The trim removed 1 base at V and 7 bases at J, leaving 5 bases unmatched. CDR3: CASSLGLAAKEQYF. The CDR3 region has the DNA TGTGCCAGCAGCTTAGGACTAGCGGCTAAGGAGCAGTACTTC. The variable domain in full, with the rest retrieved from reference TRBV7-2 and TRBJ2-7, is GAGVSQSPSNKVTEKGKDVELRCDPISGHTALYWYRQSLGQGLEFLIYFQGNSAPDKSGLPSDRFSAERTGGSVSTLTIQRTQQEDSAVYLCASSLGLAAKEQYFGPGTRLTVT.

The chain joins TRBV2 to TRBJ2-7; D is ambiguous. V was clipped by 8 bases and J by 4 bases, with 9 bases between them. The CDR3 is made up of 11 amino acids. Germline V gene data show CDR1 as SNHLY and CDR2 as FYNNEI. The CDR3 nucleotides read TGTGCCAGCGGAAGAGTATACGAGCAGTACTTC. Its translation is CASGRVYEQYF.